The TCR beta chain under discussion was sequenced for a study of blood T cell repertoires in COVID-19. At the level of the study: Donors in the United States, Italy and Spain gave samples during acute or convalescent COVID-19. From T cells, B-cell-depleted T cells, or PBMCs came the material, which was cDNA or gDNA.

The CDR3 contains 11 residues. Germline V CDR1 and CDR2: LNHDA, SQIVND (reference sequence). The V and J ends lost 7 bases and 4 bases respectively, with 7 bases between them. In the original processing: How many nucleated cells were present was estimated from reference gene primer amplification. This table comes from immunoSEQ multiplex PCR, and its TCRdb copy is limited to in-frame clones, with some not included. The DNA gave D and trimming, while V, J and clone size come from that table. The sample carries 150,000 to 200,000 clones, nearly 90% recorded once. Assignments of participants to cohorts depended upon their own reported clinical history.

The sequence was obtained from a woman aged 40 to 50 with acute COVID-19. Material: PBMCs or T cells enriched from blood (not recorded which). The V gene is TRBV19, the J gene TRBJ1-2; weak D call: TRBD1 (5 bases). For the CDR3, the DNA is TGTGCCAGTATCGGGGGCTATGGCTACACCTTC. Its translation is CASIGGYGYTF.